The T cell receptor (beta chain) described here comes from a study of blood T cell repertoires in COVID-19. Per the authors' pipeline: Estimates of nucleated cell counts were drawn from the amplification of reference gene primers. Generated by immunoSEQ multiplex PCR, the TCRdb table keeps only in-frame clones and is missing some. V, J and clone size reflect that table, while D and trimming were determined from the DNA. The top ten clones hold less than 1.5% of a sample with a few hundred thousand clones, roughly 91% of them seen once. Germline lookup yields CDR1 SGHTA and CDR2 FQGNSA. Germline trimming cut 7 bases from V and 5 bases from J; bases unmatched to any gene: 1. The CDR3 covers 12 residues. All enrollees were roughly 18 to 89 years old and from about 24 US areas. Among Cohort 3 donors, those recovered had two negative PCRs, clearance, or symptom resolution.

Sequences were obtained from PBMCs or T cells enriched from blood (not recorded which). The sequence was collected from a woman aged 18-29 years who had recovered from COVID-19. The chain joins TRBV7-2 to TRBJ1-4; 7 bases line up with TRBD1. The CDR3 DNA reads as TGTGCCAGCAACAGGGGCAATGAAAAACTGTTTTTT. It codes for CASNRGNEKLFF.